The 10 T cell receptor beta chains presented below share a single source sample, sequenced in a study of blood T cells in healthy people across ages. Next came a second PCR, run for about 6 to 12 cycles, which used a sample-barcoded 5' primer along with a J-beta primer mix. One entry per CDR3 protein results from TCRdb running MiXCR on the 5' RACE reads. The profile covers some 900,000 distinct CDR3 sequences, with more than 25% appearing a single time and around 15% taken by the ten largest. Sequences were obtained from blood. All receptors come from a woman at least 80 years old in good health.

The chain is built from TRBV21-1 and TRBJ1-2; TRBD1, the table's D call, lacks a check against the DNA. TRBV21-1 is termed a pseudogene. The CDR3 runs to 20 residues. The CDR3 region is CASSKENRTSDREVDYGYTF. Written as DNA, the CDR3 is TGTGCCAGCAGCAAAGAAAATCGAACCTCGGACAGGGAAGTTGACTATGGCTACACCTTC.

V and J are TRBV28 and TRBJ2-7, with D tentatively TRBD1 (6 bases). V lost 3 bases and J 3 bases, leaving 21 bases between the germline ends. This CDR3 comprises 17 residues. Germline CDR1 and CDR2: MDHEN and SYDVKM. The CDR3, as DNA: TGTGCCAGCAGTTTTCCCTCTCGTGGGGGCGCGTACTACGAGCAGTACTTC. It encodes CASSFPSRGGAYYEQYF.

This clonotype was seen repeatedly, ten times or more. This chain uses TRBV6-2 or TRBV6-3 with TRBJ1-5; D gene uncertain. With 0 bases removed from V and 4 bases from J, the gap between germline ends came to 7 bases. Germline values: CDR1 MNHEY, CDR2 SVGEGT. This CDR3 is built from 14 residues. The CDR3 reads CASSYSRHNQPQHF. CDR3 bases: TGTGCCAGCAGTTACTCCAGACATAATCAGCCCCAGCATTTT.

This clonotype appeared a few times. The chain recombines TRBV20-1 with TRBJ1-5; 10 bases map to TRBD1. Per the germline V gene, CDR1 is DFQATT and CDR2 is SNEGSKA (reference sequence). The CDR3 extends over 16 amino acids. Unmatched junction bases numbered 5, after V lost 2 bases and J lost 1 base. The CDR3 DNA follows: TGCAGTGCTAGACCTAGGGACAGGGGAAGCAATCAGCCCCAGCATTTT. It encodes CSARPRDRGSNQPQHF.

The chain uses TRBV19 and TRBJ1-2; 10 bases line up with TRBD1. The CDR3 loop spans 15 amino acids. In germline, CDR1 is LNHDA, CDR2 SQIVND (reference sequence). Trimming removed 5 bases from V and 4 bases from J; junction bases left unmatched: 7. CDR3 protein: CASSAWTGGGYGYTF. The CDR3 DNA is TGTGCCAGTAGTGCCTGGACAGGGGGAGGCTATGGCTACACCTTC.

This clonotype was counted many times. V is TRBV7-9 and J is TRBJ2-1; tentatively, D is TRBD1 (5 bases). The CDR3 spans 16 residues. The germline gives CDR1 SEHNR, CDR2 FQNEAQ (reference sequence). Trimming cost V 1 base and J 6 bases, with 16 bases left between them. CDR3 loop: CASSLEGVPPGNEQFF. The CDR3 coding sequence is TGTGCCAGCAGCTTAGAAGGGGTGCCCCCTGGCAATGAGCAGTTCTTC.

J is TRBJ1-1 and V is TRBV3-1, with D possibly TRBD1 on 5 matching bases. Germline lookup yields CDR1 LGHDT and CDR2 YNNKEL (reference sequence). CDR3 length: 12 residues. Trimming left V 4 bases short and J 11 bases short, with 14 bases between. CDR3 nucleotides: TGTGCCAGCAGCCCAGGCTCAGGGAAGGCTTTCTTT. Protein: CASSPGSGKAFF.

This clonotype was seen many times. The genes are TRBV6-2 or TRBV6-3 and TRBJ2-1; D gene uncertain. Germline assignment: CDR1 MNHEY and CDR2 SVGEGT. V gave up 6 bases and J gave up 7 bases, with 10 bases separating them. The CDR3 loop spans 12 amino acids. Here the CDR3 reads CASRSELNEQFF. CDR3 in DNA: TGTGCCAGCAGGTCCGAACTAAATGAGCAGTTCTTC.

This clonotype has a count of ten or more. The rearrangement links TRBV25-1 to TRBJ2-7, with a weak D call TRBD2 (5 bases). This CDR3 spans 14 amino acids. CDR1 is MGHDK and CDR2 is SYGVNS in the germline V gene. The germline V and J ends were trimmed by 3 bases and 2 bases, with 11 bases remaining between them. CDR3 sequence: CASSDRAGTYEQYF. In nucleotides, the CDR3 is TGTGCCAGCAGTGATAGGGCCGGGACCTACGAGCAGTACTTC.

A note on this clonotype: This may arise from a read error, as a much more abundant clone is one base away. The gene calls are TRBV6-1 and TRBJ2-3, with D perhaps TRBD2 (5 bases). The CDR3 has 13 residues. Germline lookup yields CDR1 MNHNS and CDR2 SASEGT. CDR3 nucleotides: TGTGCCAGCACCCGAGGGAACACAGATATGCAGTATTTT. Translating gives CASTRGNTDMQYF.